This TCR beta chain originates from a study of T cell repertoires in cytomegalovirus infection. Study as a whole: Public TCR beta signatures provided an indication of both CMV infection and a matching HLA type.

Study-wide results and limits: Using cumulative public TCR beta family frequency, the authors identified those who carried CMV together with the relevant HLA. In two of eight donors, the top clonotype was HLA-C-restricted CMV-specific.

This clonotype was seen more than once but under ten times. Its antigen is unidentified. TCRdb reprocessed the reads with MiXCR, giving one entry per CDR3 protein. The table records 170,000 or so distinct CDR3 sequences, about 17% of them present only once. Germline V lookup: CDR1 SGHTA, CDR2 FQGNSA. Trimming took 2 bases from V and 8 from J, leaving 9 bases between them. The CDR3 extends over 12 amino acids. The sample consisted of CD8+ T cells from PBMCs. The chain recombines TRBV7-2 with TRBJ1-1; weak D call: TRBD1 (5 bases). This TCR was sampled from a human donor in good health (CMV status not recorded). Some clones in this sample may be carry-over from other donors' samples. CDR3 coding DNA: TGTGCCAGCAGCTTATACAGGCGAGAAGCTTTCTTT. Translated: CASSLYRREAFF.